Presented here are 24 T cell receptor beta chains from one specimen sequenced in a study of radiation and T cells in renal cell carcinoma. Repertoires were generated with immunoSEQ multiplex PCR, while TCRdb's copy carries only in-frame clones and drops some. This sample has 150,000 or so clones, with 87% found just once. This sample's time point: blood 2 weeks post-SBRT. Regarding treatment: 15 Gy SBRT to primary tumor, nephrectomy 4 weeks later. The sample was blood, taken from a patient whose treatment included radiotherapy and nephrectomy. These receptors were taken from a woman between 50 and 59 years old with renal cell carcinoma.

The chain couples TRBV6-5 to TRBJ1-2; D is possibly TRBD1 (6 bases). V lost 4 bases, J lost 7 bases, and 22 bases lay in between. This CDR3 is built from 16 residues. CDR1 MNHEY and CDR2 SVGAGI come from the germline V gene. This CDR3 is CASSSPGAEKGSGYTF. The CDR3 DNA sequence: TGTGCCAGCAGTTCCCCGGGGGCGGAGAAAGGAAGTGGCTACACCTTC.

The chain links TRBV7-2 to TRBJ1-4; D ambiguous. CDR1 is SGHTA and CDR2 is FQGNSA in the germline V gene. Trimming stripped 5 bases from V and 8 bases from J, with 15 bases between. The CDR3 consists of 14 residues. CDR3 sequence (DNA): TGTGCCAGCAGCGTGGACTTTTTTGGGGAAAAACTGTTTTTT. This codes for CASSVDFFGEKLFF.

The chain carries TRBV5-1 and TRBJ2-7; D unresolved. CDR3 length equals 14 residues. V gave up 0 bases and J gave up 2 bases, with 9 bases separating them. Germline-derived CDR1 and CDR2 are SGHRS and YFSETQ. DNA of the CDR3: TGCGCCAGCAGCTTGGAGTTCAGAGCCTACGAGCAGTACTTC. Residues: CASSLEFRAYEQYF.

This clone was picked up a small number of times. The chain combines TRBV2 with TRBJ1-1, with D possibly TRBD1 on 5 matching bases. This CDR3 contains 14 residues. Germline assignment: CDR1 SNHLY and CDR2 FYNNEI. V was cut by 2 bases and J by 5 bases, with 12 bases left in between. CDR3 sequence: CASSERVRVTEAFF. The CDR3 nucleotides read TGTGCCAGCAGTGAAAGGGTCAGGGTTACTGAAGCTTTCTTT.

The chain employs TRBV29-1 and TRBJ2-7; 10 bases are a match to TRBD1. Germline CDR1 and CDR2: SQVTM and ANQGSEA. This CDR3 has 14 amino acids. With 2 bases clipped from V and 5 bases from J, the junction kept 6 bases outside the gene matches. As DNA, the CDR3 is TGCAGCGTTGAAATGAGGGACAGGGGCGACGAGCAGTACTTC. It translates to CSVEMRDRGDEQYF.

The sample holds a few counts of this clone. This chain links TRBV7-8 with TRBJ1-1; D is unclear. CDR1 and CDR2 from the germline V gene are SGHVS and FQNEAQ. With 1 base removed from V and 7 bases from J, the gap between germline ends came to 10 bases. The CDR3 has 13 amino acids. The CDR3 DNA reads as TGTGCCAGCAGCTTAGGGTTGACCAGTGAAGCTTTCTTT. Translation: CASSLGLTSEAFF.

The J gene is TRBJ2-5, the V gene TRBV11-3; D is unclear. V was trimmed by 3 bases and J by 5 bases, leaving 19 bases between them. Germline V lookup: CDR1 SGHNT, CDR2 YENEEA. The CDR3 is 16 amino acids. CDR3: CASSLGKMADDETQYF. CDR3 DNA: TGTGCCAGCAGCTTGGGGAAGATGGCTGATGACGAGACCCAGTACTTC. The full variable domain, with the rest looked up from reference TRBV11-3 and TRBJ2-5, is EAGVVQSPRYKIIEKKQPVAFWCNPISGHNTLYWYLQNLGQGPELLIRYENEEAVDDSQLPKDRFSAERLKGVDSTLKIQPAELGDSAVYLCASSLGKMADDETQYFGPGTRLLVL.

This clone was observed a single time. V and J are TRBV29-1 and TRBJ1-1; 8 nucleotides agree with TRBD1. The junction had 2 bases not matched to a gene; V was cut back by 4 bases and J by 1 base. CDR3 length: 13 residues. Looked up from germline, CDR1 is SQVTM and CDR2 is ANQGSEA. The CDR3 spells CSVADRGNTEAFF. The CDR3, as DNA: TGCAGCGTTGCCGACAGGGGGAACACTGAAGCTTTCTTT.

CDR3 sequence (DNA): TGTGCCAGCAACCCAGAGGGGGGCGAAAGCACAGATACGCAGTATTTT. Protein product: CASNPEGGESTDTQYF. This sequence joins TRBV2 and TRBJ2-3, with D perhaps assigned TRBD1 or TRBD2 (6 bases each). V lost 7 bases and J lost 0, with 17 bases in between. The CDR3 covers 16 residues. Germline CDR1 reads SNHLY; CDR2 reads FYNNEI.

This chain connects TRBV6-5 to TRBJ1-2; a weak D match, TRBD1 (5 bases). Trimming removed 6 bases from V and 4 bases from J, with 15 bases in between. CDR1 and CDR2 (germline): MNHEY, SVGAGI. There are 14 residues in the CDR3. As DNA, the CDR3 is TGTGCCAGCAGCCGGGCGGGGGACTTCTATGGCTACACCTTC. Protein product: CASSRAGDFYGYTF.

V is TRBV6-1 and J is TRBJ2-3; no clear D. The V gene lost 7 bases and the J gene lost 2 bases, with 4 bases spanning the gap. The V gene's germline CDR1 is MNHNS and CDR2 SASEGT. CDR3 size: 11 residues. CDR3 nucleotides: TGTGCCAGCACCAACACAGATACGCAGTATTTT. Translated: CASTNTDTQYF.

The J gene is TRBJ2-3, the V gene TRBV7-9; the D is unclear. The V end was cut by 10 bases, the J end by 0 bases, with 11 bases between. The CDR3 loop spans 13 amino acids. In germline, CDR1 is SEHNR, CDR2 FQNEAQ (reference sequence). The CDR3 loop reads CAIQGTSTDTQYF. CDR3 sequence (DNA): TGTGCCATACAAGGAACTAGCACAGATACGCAGTATTTT.

V gene TRBV19 combines with J gene TRBJ2-2; 8 bases are a match to TRBD1. Germline lookup yields CDR1 LNHDA and CDR2 SQIVND (reference sequence). V shed 6 bases, J shed 7 bases, and the junction held 13 bases outside the gene matches. This CDR3 contains 16 residues. The CDR3 region is CASRNTGGRRVGELFF. The DNA of the CDR3 is TGTGCCAGTAGAAATACAGGGGGAAGGCGTGTCGGGGAGCTGTTTTTT.

The V call is TRBV25-1, the J call TRBJ2-1, with a possible D match to TRBD1 (5 bases). The ends were cut back, 3 bases at V and 2 bases at J, with 14 bases in the middle. CDR1 and CDR2 from the germline V gene are MGHDK and SYGVNS. The length of the CDR3 is 16 residues. Here the CDR3 DNA reads TGTGCCAGCAGTGACGTCGTAGGGGTCACCTACAATGAGCAGTTCTTC. It encodes CASSDVVGVTYNEQFF.

This sequence joins TRBV2 and TRBJ1-6; D is unresolved. Germline V gives CDR1 SNHLY, CDR2 FYNNEI. V was trimmed by 4 bases and J by 0 bases, leaving 10 bases between them. The CDR3 has 16 amino acids. Here the CDR3 reads CASSGGSSSYNSPLHF. CDR3 bases: TGTGCCAGCAGTGGAGGGTCGAGCTCCTATAATTCACCCCTCCACTTT.

This clone was detected only once. This rearrangement joins TRBV6-1 to TRBJ1-2; D is unclear. Germline V gene sequence: CDR1 MNHNS, CDR2 SASEGT. The CDR3 is made up of 12 amino acids. V was shortened by 7 bases and J by 8 bases, with 14 bases between the two germline ends. This CDR3 is CASIGGIKGYTF. In nucleotides, the CDR3 is TGTGCCAGCATCGGAGGGATAAAGGGCTACACCTTC.

This clone was counted a single time. The rearrangement links TRBV18 to TRBJ1-1, with 11 bases matching TRBD1. This CDR3 comprises 15 residues. Losses at the gene ends were 6 bases for V and 3 bases for J; bases not matched to a gene: 6. Germline values: CDR1 KGHSH, CDR2 LQKENI. Here the CDR3 reads CASSPDRGPYTEAFF. CDR3 bases: TGTGCCAGCTCTCCGGACAGGGGGCCGTACACTGAAGCTTTCTTT. The full variable domain, completed using reference TRBV18 and TRBJ1-1, is NAGVMQNPRHLVRRRGQEARLRCSPMKGHSHVYWYRQLPEEGLKFMVYLQKENIIDESGMPKERFSAEFPKEGPSILRIQQVVRGDSAAYFCASSPDRGPYTEAFFGQGTRLTVV.

The V gene is TRBV11-3, the J gene TRBJ2-7, with unresolved D. CDR1 SGHNT and CDR2 YENEEA come from the germline V gene. V lost 0 bases and J lost 6, with 12 bases in between. The CDR3 covers 14 residues. The CDR3 region is CASSLEDLPAEQYF. The CDR3 DNA follows: TGTGCCAGCAGCTTAGAGGACCTACCCGCCGAGCAGTACTTC.

V usage is TRBV6-1 and J usage is TRBJ1-1; D remains ambiguous. Trimming removed 4 bases from V and 4 bases from J, with 16 bases in between. The CDR3 sequence is 15 residues long. Germline-derived CDR1 and CDR2 are MNHNS and SASEGT. The CDR3 DNA is TGTGCCAGCAGTGGGAGCCGATCGGCGGGCACTGAAGCTTTCTTT. This gives the protein CASSGSRSAGTEAFF.

V and J are TRBV7-2 and TRBJ1-6; no reliable D call. This CDR3 contains 15 residues. The germline V gene has CDR1 SGHTA and CDR2 FQGNSA. V was cut by 5 bases and J by 0 bases, with 8 bases left in between. The DNA for the CDR3 is TGTGCCAGCAGCCCTGAAAGCTCCTATAATTCACCCCTCCACTTT. This sequence encodes CASSPESSYNSPLHF. Supplemented by reference TRBV7-2 and TRBJ1-6, the full variable domain reads GAGVSQSPSNKVTEKGKDVELRCDPISGHTALYWYRQSLGQGLEFLIYFQGNSAPDKSGLPSDRFSAERTGGSVSTLTIQRTQQEDSAVYLCASSPESSYNSPLHFGNGTRLTVT.

About this clone itself: The same CDR3 can be traced to other DNA sequences in this sample. The chain joins TRBV18 to TRBJ2-5; tentative D call: TRBD1 (5 bases). The CDR3 runs 13 residues. Germline-derived CDR1 and CDR2 are KGHSH and LQKENI. V lost 6 bases, J lost 1 base, and 9 bases lay in between. CDR3 amino acids: CASSQGLQETQYF. In DNA form, the CDR3 reads TGTGCCAGCTCTCAGGGCCTCCAAGAGACCCAGTACTTC.

The chain uses TRBV7-9 and TRBJ1-2; D gene ambiguous. V lost 1 base and J lost 7, with 16 bases in between. This CDR3 contains 15 residues. Germline V gene sequence: CDR1 SEHNR, CDR2 FQNEAQ (reference sequence). The CDR3 loop is CASSLDTETLGGYTF. The CDR3 DNA reads TGTGCCAGCAGCTTAGATACAGAGACCCTAGGTGGCTACACCTTC.

V usage is TRBV5-1 and J usage is TRBJ2-1, with 8 bases aligning to TRBD2. The CDR3 runs to 14 residues. V lost 2 bases and J lost 9; bases outside the gene matches: 7. Germline-derived CDR1 and CDR2 are SGHRS and YFSETQ. This CDR3 reads CASSFTGGATEQFF. The CDR3 DNA follows: TGCGCCAGCAGCTTCACCGGGGGGGCAACTGAGCAGTTCTTC.

The chain is built from TRBV19 and TRBJ2-5; 11 nucleotides agree with TRBD2. V shed 4 bases, J shed 4 bases, and the junction held 5 bases outside the gene matches. The CDR3 is 15 amino acids. CDR1 is LNHDA and CDR2 is SQIVND in the germline V gene (reference sequence). CDR3 in amino acids: CASSTVTSGAETQYF. CDR3 DNA: TGTGCCAGTAGTACCGTGACTAGCGGGGCAGAGACCCAGTACTTC. The full variable domain, in which reference TRBV19 and TRBJ2-5 provide the parts outside the CDR3, is DGGITQSPKYLFRKEGQNVTLSCEQNLNHDAMYWYRQDPGQGLRLIYYSQIVNDFQKGDIAEGYSVSREKKESFPLTVTSAQKNPTAFYLCASSTVTSGAETQYFGPGTRLLVL.